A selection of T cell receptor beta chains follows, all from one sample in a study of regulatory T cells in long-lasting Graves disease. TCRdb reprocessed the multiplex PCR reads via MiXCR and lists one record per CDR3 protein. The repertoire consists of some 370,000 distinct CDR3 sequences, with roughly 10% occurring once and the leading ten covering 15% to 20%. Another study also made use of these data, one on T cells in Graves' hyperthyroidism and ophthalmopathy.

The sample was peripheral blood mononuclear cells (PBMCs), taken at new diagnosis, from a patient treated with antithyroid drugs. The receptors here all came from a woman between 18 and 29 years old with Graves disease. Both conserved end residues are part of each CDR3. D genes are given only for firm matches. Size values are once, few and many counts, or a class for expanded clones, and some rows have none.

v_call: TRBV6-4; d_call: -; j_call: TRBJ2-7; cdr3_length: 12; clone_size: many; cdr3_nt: TGTGCCAGCGAAGGGACAAACTCCGAGCAGTACTTC; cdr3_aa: CASEGTNSEQYF
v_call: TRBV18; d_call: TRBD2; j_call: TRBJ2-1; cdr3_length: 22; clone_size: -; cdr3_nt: TGTGCCAGCTCACCAGAACGATACTCTAAAACAGGGACTAGGAGCTCCTACAATGAGCAGTTCTTC; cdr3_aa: CASSPERYSKTGTRSSYNEQFF
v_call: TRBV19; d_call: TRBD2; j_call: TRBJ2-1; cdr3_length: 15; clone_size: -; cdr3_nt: TGTGCCAGTAGTTCGTCGGGACTAGCGGGAGTGGGGCAGTTCTTC; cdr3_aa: CASSSSGLAGVGQFF
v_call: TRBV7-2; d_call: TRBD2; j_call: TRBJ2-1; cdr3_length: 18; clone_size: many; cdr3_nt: TGTGCCAGCAGCCAAGGGAGTAGCGGGAGGGCCTCCTACAATGAGCAGTTCTTC; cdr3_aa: CASSQGSSGRASYNEQFF
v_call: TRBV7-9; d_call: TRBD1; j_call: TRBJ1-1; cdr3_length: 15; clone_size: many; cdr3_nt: TGTGCCAGCAGCCCAGGACAGGGCGGTTGGACTGAAGCTTTCTTT; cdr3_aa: CASSPGQGGWTEAFF
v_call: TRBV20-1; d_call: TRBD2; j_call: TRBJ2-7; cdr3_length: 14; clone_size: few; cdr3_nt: TGCAGTGCTCTCAGGACTAGCGGCTCCTACGAGCAGTACTTC; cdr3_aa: CSALRTSGSYEQYF
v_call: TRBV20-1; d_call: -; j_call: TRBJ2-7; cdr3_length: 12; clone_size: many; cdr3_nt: TGCAGTGCTAGATCCCCATTGAGGGAGCAGTACTTC; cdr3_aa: CSARSPLREQYF
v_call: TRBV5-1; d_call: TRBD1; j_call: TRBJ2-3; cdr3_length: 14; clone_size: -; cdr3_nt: TGCGCCAGCAGCTTGTCAACAGGGGAGGATACGCAGTATTTT; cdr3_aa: CASSLSTGEDTQYF
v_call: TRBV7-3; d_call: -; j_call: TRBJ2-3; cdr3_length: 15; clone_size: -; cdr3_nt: TGTGCCAGCAGCCCATTTCGGGGTTATGGAGATACGCAGTATTTT; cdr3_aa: CASSPFRGYGDTQYF
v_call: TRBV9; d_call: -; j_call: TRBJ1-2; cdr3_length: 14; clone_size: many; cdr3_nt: TGTGCCAGCAGCGGGCAGGGTTCCCGCTATGGCTACACCTTC; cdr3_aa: CASSGQGSRYGYTF
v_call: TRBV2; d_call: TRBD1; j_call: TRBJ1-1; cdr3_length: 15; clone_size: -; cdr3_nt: TGTGCCAGCAGTGAAAGGGACAGGGGGCGGACTGAAGCTTTCTTT; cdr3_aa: CASSERDRGRTEAFF
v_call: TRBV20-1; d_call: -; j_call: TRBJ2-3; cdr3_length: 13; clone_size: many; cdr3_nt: TGCAGTGCTCCGGGGGTTGGCACAGATACGCAGTATTTT; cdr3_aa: CSAPGVGTDTQYF
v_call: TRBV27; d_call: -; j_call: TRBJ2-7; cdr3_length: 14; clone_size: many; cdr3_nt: TGTGCCAGCAGTTTCCGACTTGGACTCTACGAGCAGTACTTC; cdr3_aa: CASSFRLGLYEQYF
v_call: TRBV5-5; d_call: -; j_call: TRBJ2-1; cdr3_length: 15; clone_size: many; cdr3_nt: TGTGCCAGCAGTCCTTTTCTGGGGGGTGACAATGAGCAGTTCTTC; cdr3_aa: CASSPFLGGDNEQFF
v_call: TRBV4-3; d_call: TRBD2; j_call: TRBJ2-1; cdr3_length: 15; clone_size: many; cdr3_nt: TGCGCCAGCAGCCTGGCTGGCGGGAGGTACAATGAGCAGTTCTTC; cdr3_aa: CASSLAGGRYNEQFF
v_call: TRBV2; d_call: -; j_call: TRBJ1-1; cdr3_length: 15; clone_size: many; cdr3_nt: TGTGCCAGCAGGGTAGAGACTGTGGGTAGTGCTGAAGCTTTCTTT; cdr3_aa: CASRVETVGSAEAFF
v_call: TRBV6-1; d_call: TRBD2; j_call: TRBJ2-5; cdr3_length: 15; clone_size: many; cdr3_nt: TGTGCCAGCAGCCCGGGACTAGCGGGGGGAGAGACCCAGTACTTC; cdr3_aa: CASSPGLAGGETQYF
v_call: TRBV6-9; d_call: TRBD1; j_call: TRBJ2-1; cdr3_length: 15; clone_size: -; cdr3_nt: TGTGCCAGCAGTTCCCGACAGGGGAAACACAATGAGCAGTTCTTC; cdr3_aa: CASSSRQGKHNEQFF
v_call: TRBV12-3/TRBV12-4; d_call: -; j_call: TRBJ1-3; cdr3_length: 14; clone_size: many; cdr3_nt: TGTGCCAGCAGTTTAACCGTAGCTGGAAACACCATATATTTT; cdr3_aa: CASSLTVAGNTIYF
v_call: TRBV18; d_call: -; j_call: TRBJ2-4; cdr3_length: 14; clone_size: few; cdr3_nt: TGTGCCAGCTCAGAAACACTAGCCAAAAACATTCAGTACTTC; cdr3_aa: CASSETLAKNIQYF